This T cell receptor beta chain was identified during a study of blood T cell repertoires in COVID-19. The protocol was immunoSEQ multiplex PCR, while the TCRdb copy is restricted to in-frame clones and leaves out a portion. The data show some 89,000 clones, more than 70% seen once. V was pared by 3 bases and J by 1 base, with 10 bases between. This CDR3 has 15 residues. Germline V gene lookup returns CDR1 SNHLY and CDR2 FYNNEI. This sequence originates from a man aged 50 or older with acute or convalescent COVID-19. The source material was peripheral blood. The chain couples TRBV2 to TRBJ1-5, with D tentatively TRBD1 (6 bases). This chain's CDR3 is CASSDQGQSNQPQHF. CDR3 in DNA: TGTGCCAGCAGTGACCAAGGACAGAGCAATCAGCCCCAGCATTTT.